The text below deals with one T cell receptor (beta chain). The antigen is not known. This CDR3 is also generated by other DNA sequences in the sample. This entry belongs to a study of lymphopenia after photon versus proton radiotherapy. Germline values: CDR1 SGHDT, CDR2 YYEEEE. The V gene end was trimmed by 7 bases and the J gene end by 6 bases; junction bases not matched to a gene: 10. CDR3 length: 16 amino acids. Generated by immunoSEQ multiplex PCR, the TCRdb table keeps only in-frame clones and is missing some. Here the sample spans fewer than 70,000 clones, around 87% being singletons. Study-wide findings and caveats: Better survival with proton therapy was suggested as possible, not demonstrated. After lymphocyte nadir, photon-treated repertoires showed oligoclonal expansion, especially CD8+ Temra.

The origin of this receptor is a man aged 80 or over with esophageal cancer. V is TRBV5-6 and J is TRBJ2-2; 12 positions agree with TRBD1. The source was peripheral blood, collected from a patient treated with proton-based radiotherapy. The CDR3 sequence is CASRDRGHRGAGELFF. Written as DNA, the CDR3 is TGTGCCAGCCGGGACAGGGGGCATCGGGGGGCCGGGGAGCTGTTTTTT.